These T cell receptor beta chains were read from a single sample in a study of PD-L1 blockade in urothelial cancer. The protocol was immunoSEQ multiplex PCR, while the TCRdb copy is restricted to in-frame clones and leaves out a portion. This table has tens of thousands of clones, roughly 81% appearing once. The sequenced sample was PBMCs, obtained around atezolizumab (anti-PD-L1) treatment. The receptors derive from a man between 65 and 80 years old with urothelial cancer. Both conserved end residues are part of each CDR3. D genes are given only for firm matches. Clone size is stated in some rows and not others, as once, few, many or a class when expanded.

TRBJ2-1,TRBD2,TRBV7-9,.,16,TGTGCCAGCAGCTTAGCGCTGGGGGGGGAGTACAATGAGCAGTTCTTC,CASSLALGGEYNEQFF
TRBJ2-3,.,TRBV20-1,.,11,TGCAGTGCTATTATATCAGATACGCAGTATTTT,CSAIISDTQYF
TRBJ2-1,.,TRBV19,.,13,TGTGCCACCCAGGGGGATGGGGGGAATGAGCAGTTCTTC,CATQGDGGNEQFF
TRBJ2-1,.,TRBV5-4,.,12,TGTGCCAGCAGCTGGAGGACAGCAGAGCAGTTCTTC,CASSWRTAEQFF
TRBJ1-1,.,TRBV2,.,14,TGTGCCAGCAGCAAGAAGGGGCAGTACACTGAAGCTTTCTTT,CASSKKGQYTEAFF
TRBJ2-5,.,TRBV10-2,.,14,TGCGCCAGCAGTGAGTCGAGTCAAAAAGAGACCCAGTACTTC,CASSESSQKETQYF
TRBJ1-5,.,TRBV19,.,14,TGTGCCAGTAGCTCACAGGGTCGCGATGCGCCCCAGCATTTT,CASSSQGRDAPQHF
TRBJ2-7,.,TRBV10-3,few,13,TGTGCCATCTCAGTGGGCACAGCCTACGAGCAGTACTTC,CAISVGTAYEQYF
TRBJ2-6,.,TRBV13,.,15,TGTGCCAGCAGCGGCCGGGAATCTGGGGCCAACGTCCTGACTTTC,CASSGRESGANVLTF
TRBJ2-1,TRBD1,TRBV2,.,15,TGTGCCAGCAGTGGAGGGACAGCCCGTGAAAATGAGCAGTTCTTC,CASSGGTARENEQFF
TRBJ2-5,.,TRBV6-5,.,12,TGTGCCAGCAGTTCTCGTTTTGAGACCCAGTACTTC,CASSSRFETQYF
TRBJ1-5,.,TRBV19,.,15,TGTGCCAGTAGTATAGTTGCACACTACAATCAGCCCCAGCATTTT,CASSIVAHYNQPQHF
TRBJ1-5,.,TRBV4-1,few,15,TGCGCCAGCAGCCAAGAAGGCAGGGGCAATCAGCCCCAGCATTTT,CASSQEGRGNQPQHF
TRBJ2-3,.,TRBV2,few,13,TGTGCCAGCAGTGAAGAGGGGCCAGATACGCAGTATTTT,CASSEEGPDTQYF
TRBJ2-2,.,TRBV4-1,.,14,TGCGCCAGCAGCCAAAGCCCGAACACCGGGGAGCTGTTTTTT,CASSQSPNTGELFF
TRBJ1-1,.,TRBV19,.,14,TGTGCCAGTAGTATGAGAAACCACCTCTCTCTCGCTTTCTTT,CASSMRNHLSLAFF
TRBJ2-5,.,TRBV2,.,16,TGTGCCAGCAGTGAGACTCCGGGAGTCAGGCAAGAGACCCAGTACTTC,CASSETPGVRQETQYF
TRBJ2-5,.,TRBV18,.,14,TGTGCCAGCTCACCACCGAACACCCCAGAGACCCAGTACTTC,CASSPPNTPETQYF
TRBJ1-1,.,TRBV11-2,.,13,TGTGCCAGCAGCTTGGGGCATTACACTGAAGCTTTCTTT,CASSLGHYTEAFF
TRBJ2-7,TRBD2,TRBV5-1,.,16,TGCGCCAGCAGGGTATTTACTAGCGGATACTCCTACGAGCAGTACTTC,CASRVFTSGYSYEQYF
TRBJ2-3,TRBD2,TRBV6-5,.,16,TGTGCCAGCAGTTTGGGACTAGCGGCGGACGGGGATACGCAGTATTTT,CASSLGLAADGDTQYF
TRBJ2-4,.,TRBV18,.,16,TGTGCCAGCTCCCTCGGGCAGGGGAATGACAAAAACATTCAGTACTTC,CASSLGQGNDKNIQYF
TRBJ2-1,TRBD2,TRBV7-3,.,16,TGTGCCAGCAGCTTAAACGGGAGGGCCAATAGTGATGAGCAGTTCTTC,CASSLNGRANSDEQFF